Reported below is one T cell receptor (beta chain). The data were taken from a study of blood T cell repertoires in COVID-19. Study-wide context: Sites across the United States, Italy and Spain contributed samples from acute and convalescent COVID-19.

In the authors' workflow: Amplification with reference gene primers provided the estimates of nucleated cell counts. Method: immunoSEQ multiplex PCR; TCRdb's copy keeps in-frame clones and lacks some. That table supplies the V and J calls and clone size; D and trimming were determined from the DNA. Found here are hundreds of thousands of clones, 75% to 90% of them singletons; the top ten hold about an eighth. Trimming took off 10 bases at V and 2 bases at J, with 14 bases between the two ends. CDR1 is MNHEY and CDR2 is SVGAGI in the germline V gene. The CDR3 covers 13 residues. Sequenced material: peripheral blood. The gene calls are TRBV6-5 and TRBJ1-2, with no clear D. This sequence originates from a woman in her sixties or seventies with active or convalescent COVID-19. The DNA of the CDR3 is TGTGCCAACAGCCCCAGTAAAAACTATGGCTACACCTTC. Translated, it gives CANSPSKNYGYTF.